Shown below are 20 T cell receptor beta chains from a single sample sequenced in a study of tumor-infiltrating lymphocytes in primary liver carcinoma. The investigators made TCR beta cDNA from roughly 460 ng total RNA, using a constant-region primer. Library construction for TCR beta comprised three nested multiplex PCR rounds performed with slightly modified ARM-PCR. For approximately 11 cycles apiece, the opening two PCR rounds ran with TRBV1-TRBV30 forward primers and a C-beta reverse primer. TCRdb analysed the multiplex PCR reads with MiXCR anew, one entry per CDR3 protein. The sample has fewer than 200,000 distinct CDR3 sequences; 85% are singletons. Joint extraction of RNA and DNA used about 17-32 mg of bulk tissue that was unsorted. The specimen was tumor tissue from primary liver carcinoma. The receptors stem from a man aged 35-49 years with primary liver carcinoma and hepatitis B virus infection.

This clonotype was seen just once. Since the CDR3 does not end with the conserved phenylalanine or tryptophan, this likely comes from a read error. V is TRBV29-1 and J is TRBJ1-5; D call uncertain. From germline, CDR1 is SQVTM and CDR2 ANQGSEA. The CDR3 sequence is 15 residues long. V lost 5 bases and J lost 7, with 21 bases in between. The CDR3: CSVIVGNSPGQPQHI. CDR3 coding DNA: TGCAGCGTTATTGTAGGGAATTCTCCTGGACAGCCCCAGCATATT.

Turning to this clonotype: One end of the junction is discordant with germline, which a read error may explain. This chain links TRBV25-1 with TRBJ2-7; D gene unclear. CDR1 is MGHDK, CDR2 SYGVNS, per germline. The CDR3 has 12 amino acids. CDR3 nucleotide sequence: TGTGCCAGCAGTTATTTTACGTGCGAGCAATACTTC. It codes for CASSYFTCEQYF.

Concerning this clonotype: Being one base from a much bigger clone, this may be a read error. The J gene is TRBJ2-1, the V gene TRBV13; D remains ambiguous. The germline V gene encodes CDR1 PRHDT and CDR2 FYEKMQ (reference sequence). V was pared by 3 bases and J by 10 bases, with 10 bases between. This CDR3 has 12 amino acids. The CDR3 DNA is TGTGCCAGCAGCTTGGCCCGCATGGAGCAGTTCTTC. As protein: CASSLARMEQFF.

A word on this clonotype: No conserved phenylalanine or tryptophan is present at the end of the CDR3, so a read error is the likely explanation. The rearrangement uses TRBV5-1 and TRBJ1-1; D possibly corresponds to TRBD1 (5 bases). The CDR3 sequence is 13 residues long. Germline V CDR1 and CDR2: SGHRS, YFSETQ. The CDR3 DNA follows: TGCGCTAGCAGTTCCCAGGGAGACACTGAAGCTTTCTGT. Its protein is CASSSQGDTEAFC.

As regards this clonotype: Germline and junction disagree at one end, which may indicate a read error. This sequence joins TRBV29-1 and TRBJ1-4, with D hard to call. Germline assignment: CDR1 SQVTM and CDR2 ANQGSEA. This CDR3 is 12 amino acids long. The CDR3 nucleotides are TGCAGTGCTAAATCCGATCTTGGAAAACTTTTTTTT. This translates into CSAKSDLGKLFF. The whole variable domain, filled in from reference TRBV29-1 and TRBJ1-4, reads SAVISQKPSRDICQRGTSLTIQCQVDSQVTMMFWYRQQPGQSLTLIATANQGSEATYESGFVIDKFPISRPNLTFSTLTVSNMSPEDSSIYLCSAKSDLGKLFFGSGTQLSVL.

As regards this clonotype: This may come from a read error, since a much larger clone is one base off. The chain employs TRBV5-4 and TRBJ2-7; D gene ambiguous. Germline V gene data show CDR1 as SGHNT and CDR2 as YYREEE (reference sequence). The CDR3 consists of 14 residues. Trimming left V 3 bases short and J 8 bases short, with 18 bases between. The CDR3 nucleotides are TGTGCCAGCAGCTCTAACCAAGAAGGGAACAAGCAGTACTTC. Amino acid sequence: CASSSNQEGNKQYF.

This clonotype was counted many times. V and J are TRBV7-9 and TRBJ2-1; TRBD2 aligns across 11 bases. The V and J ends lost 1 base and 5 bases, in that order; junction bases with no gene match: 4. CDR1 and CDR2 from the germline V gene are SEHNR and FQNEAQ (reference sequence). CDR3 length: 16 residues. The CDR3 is CASSLVTSGRNNEQFF. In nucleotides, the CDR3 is TGTGCCAGCAGCTTAGTCACTAGCGGGAGAAACAATGAGCAGTTCTTC. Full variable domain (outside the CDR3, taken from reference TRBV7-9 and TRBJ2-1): DTGVSQNPRHKITKRGQNVTFRCDPISEHNRLYWYRQTLGQGPEFLTYFQNEAQLEKSRLLSDRFSAERPKGSFSTLEIQRTEQGDSAMYLCASSLVTSGRNNEQFFGPGTRLTVL.

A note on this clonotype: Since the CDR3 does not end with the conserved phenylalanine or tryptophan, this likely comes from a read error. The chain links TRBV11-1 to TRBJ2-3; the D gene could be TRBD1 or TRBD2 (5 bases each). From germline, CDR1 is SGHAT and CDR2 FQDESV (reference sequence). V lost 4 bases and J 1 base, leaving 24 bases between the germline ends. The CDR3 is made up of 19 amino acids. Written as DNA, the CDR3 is TGTGCCAGCAGCTCTGGGGGAATCTCTGTTAGAGCCCGCACAGATACGCAGTATCTT. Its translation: CASSSGGISVRARTDTQYL.

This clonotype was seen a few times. For the CDR3, the DNA is TGCAGCGCCCTGACAGCGGGATCCCAAGGGTTGTCGGTTACGCAGTATTTT. It codes for CSALTAGSQGLSVTQYF. The chain employs TRBV29-1 and TRBJ2-3; the match to TRBD2 covers 7 bases. The V gene's germline CDR1 is SQVTM and CDR2 ANQGSEA. There are 17 residues in the CDR3. Trimming removed 7 bases from V and 8 bases from J; junction bases left unmatched: 24.

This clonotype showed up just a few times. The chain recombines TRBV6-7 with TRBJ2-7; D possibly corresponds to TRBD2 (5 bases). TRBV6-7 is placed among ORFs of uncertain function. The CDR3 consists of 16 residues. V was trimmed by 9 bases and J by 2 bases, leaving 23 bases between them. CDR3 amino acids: CASSKDSRSRAYEQYF. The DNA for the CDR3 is TGTGCCAGTAGTAAGGACTCGCGGAGCCGGGCCTACGAGCAGTACTTC.

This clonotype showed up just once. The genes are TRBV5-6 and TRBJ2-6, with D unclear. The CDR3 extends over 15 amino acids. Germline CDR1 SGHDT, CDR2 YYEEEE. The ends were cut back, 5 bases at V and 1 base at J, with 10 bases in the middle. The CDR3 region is CASRKHISGANVLTF. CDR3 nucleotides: TGTGCCAGCAGGAAGCACATTTCTGGGGCCAACGTCCTGACTTTC. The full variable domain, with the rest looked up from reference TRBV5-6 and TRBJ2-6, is DAGVTQSPTHLIKTRGQQVTLRCSPKSGHDTVSWYQQALGQGPQFIFQYYEEEERQRGNFPDRFSGHQFPNYSSELNVNALLLGDSALYLCASRKHISGANVLTFGAGSRLTVL.

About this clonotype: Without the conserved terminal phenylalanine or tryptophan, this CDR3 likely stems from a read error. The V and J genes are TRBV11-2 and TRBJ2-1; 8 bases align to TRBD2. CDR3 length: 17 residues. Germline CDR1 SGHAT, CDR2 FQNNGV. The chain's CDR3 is CDSSLVRGGRFYNEQFS. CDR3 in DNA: TGTGACAGCAGCTTAGTTAGGGGCGGGAGGTTCTACAATGAGCAGTTCTCC.

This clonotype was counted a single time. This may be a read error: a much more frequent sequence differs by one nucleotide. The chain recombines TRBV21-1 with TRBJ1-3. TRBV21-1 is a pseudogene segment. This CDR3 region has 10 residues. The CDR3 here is CVSRGNTIYF. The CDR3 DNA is TGTGTCAGCAGGGGAAACACCATATATTTT.

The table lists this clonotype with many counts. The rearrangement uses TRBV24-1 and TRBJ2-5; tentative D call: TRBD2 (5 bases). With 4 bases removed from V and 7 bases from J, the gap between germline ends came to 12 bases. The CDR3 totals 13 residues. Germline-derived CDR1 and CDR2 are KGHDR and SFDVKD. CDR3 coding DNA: TGTGCCACCAGTGACACCGTCCGGGGGACCCAGTACTTC. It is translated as CATSDTVRGTQYF.

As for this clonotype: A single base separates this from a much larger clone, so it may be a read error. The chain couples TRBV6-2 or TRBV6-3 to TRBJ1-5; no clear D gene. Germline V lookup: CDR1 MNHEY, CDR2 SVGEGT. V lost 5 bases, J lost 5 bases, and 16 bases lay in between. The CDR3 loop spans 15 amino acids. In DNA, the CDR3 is TGTGCCAGCAGTAGGGTCTACATGGAGGATCAGCCCCAGCATTTT. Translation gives CASSRVYMEDQPQHF.

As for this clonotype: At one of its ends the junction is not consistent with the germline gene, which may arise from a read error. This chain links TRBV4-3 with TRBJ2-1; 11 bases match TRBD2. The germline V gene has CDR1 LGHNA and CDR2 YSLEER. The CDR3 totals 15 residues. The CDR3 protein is CTSSQDSPGLAVQFF. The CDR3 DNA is TGCACCAGCAGCCAAGATAGCCCGGGACTAGCGGTGCAGTTCTTC.

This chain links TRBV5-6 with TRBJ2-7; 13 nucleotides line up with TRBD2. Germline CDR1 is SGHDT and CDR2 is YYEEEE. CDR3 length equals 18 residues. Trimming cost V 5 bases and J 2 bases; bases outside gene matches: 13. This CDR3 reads CASSFGLAGVTSPYEQYF. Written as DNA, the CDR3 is TGTGCCAGCAGTTTTGGACTAGCGGGAGTCACCAGCCCCTACGAGCAGTACTTC.

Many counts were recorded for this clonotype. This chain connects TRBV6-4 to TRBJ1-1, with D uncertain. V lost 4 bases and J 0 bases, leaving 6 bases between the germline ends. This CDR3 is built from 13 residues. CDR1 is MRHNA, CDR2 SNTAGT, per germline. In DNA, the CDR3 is TGTGCCAGCAGTGTCGGGGTGAACACTGAAGCTTTCTTT. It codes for CASSVGVNTEAFF.

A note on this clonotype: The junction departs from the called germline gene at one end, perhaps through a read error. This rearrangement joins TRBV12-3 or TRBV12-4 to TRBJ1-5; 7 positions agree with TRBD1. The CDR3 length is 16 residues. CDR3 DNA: TGTGCCAGCAGTACAACTCCGAGACAGGGCAATCAGCCCCGGCATTTT. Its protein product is CASSTTPRQGNQPRHF.

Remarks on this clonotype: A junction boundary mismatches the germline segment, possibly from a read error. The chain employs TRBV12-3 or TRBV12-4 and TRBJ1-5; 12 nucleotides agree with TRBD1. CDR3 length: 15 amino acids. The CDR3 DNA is TGTGTCAGCAGATTAGGGACAGGGGGCCTTCAGCCCCAGCATTTT. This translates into CVSRLGTGGLQPQHF.